Detailed here is one T cell receptor beta chain. Looked up from germline, CDR1 is GTSNPN and CDR2 is SVGIG (reference sequence). V was cut by 0 bases and J by 8 bases, with 10 bases left in between. The CDR3 spans 12 residues. This sample was included in a study of PD-1 blockade in classical Hodgkin lymphoma. Study context: The patients were dosed with nivolumab 3 mg/kg, infused intravenously every 2 weeks.

Every patient experienced relapse after autologous stem cell transplantation, and brentuximab vedotin exposure varied. The CD4+ T cells used were purified from thawed PBMCs through magnetic negative selection. Assay: immunoSEQ multiplex PCR; the TCRdb copy retains only in-frame clones and omits some. The top ten hold less than 5% of the sample, which has approximately 9,300 clones, 74% seen once. This sequence joins TRBV30 and TRBJ1-2; D unclear. This clonotype was sampled from a human donor with classical Hodgkin lymphoma. This specimen consisted of CD4+ T cells from blood, obtained at baseline. The CDR3 loop is CAWSVRIGGYTF. The DNA of the CDR3 is TGTGCCTGGAGTGTACGGATCGGCGGCTACACCTTC.